The rows below give T cell receptor beta chains drawn from one sample of a study of technical replicates of blood from a handful of donors. The method was immunoSEQ multiplex PCR; TCRdb's version includes in-frame clones alone and lacks a portion of them. The sample records tens of thousands of clones, around 90% being singletons. The sample was T cells isolated from PBMCs. The receptors originated from a human donor in good health. CDR3s include the opening cysteine and the closing phenylalanine or tryptophan. Each record gives: J gene, V gene, clone size, D gene, CDR3 DNA, CDR3 protein. D genes are given only for firm matches. Expanded clones get a size class; other rows say once, few or many, or leave the size out.

j_call: TRBJ2-3
v_call: TRBV28
clone_size: NA
d_call: TRBD1
cdr3_nt: TGTGCCAGCACCTCGGGCCAGGGGGCGCATTTT
cdr3_aa: CASTSGQGAHF

j_call: TRBJ2-3
v_call: TRBV7-2
clone_size: NA
d_call: NA
cdr3_nt: TGTGCCAGCAGCTTTTTCCCGAGTAGCACAGATACGCAGTATTTT
cdr3_aa: CASSFFPSSTDTQYF

j_call: TRBJ1-1
v_call: TRBV27
clone_size: NA
d_call: TRBD1
cdr3_nt: TGTGCCAGCAGTCCCGTTATACGGGACAGGGGGCCTGAAGCTTTCTTT
cdr3_aa: CASSPVIRDRGPEAFF

j_call: TRBJ2-2
v_call: TRBV7-2
clone_size: NA
d_call: NA
cdr3_nt: TGTGCCAGCAGCTTTACAGGGTTTGCCGGGGAGCTGTTTTTT
cdr3_aa: CASSFTGFAGELFF

j_call: TRBJ1-2
v_call: TRBV28
clone_size: NA
d_call: TRBD1
cdr3_nt: TGTGCCAGCACCCCTAGGGACAGGGATTATGGCTACACCTTC
cdr3_aa: CASTPRDRDYGYTF

j_call: TRBJ1-1
v_call: TRBV5-1
clone_size: NA
d_call: NA
cdr3_nt: TGCGCCAGCAGCTTAACACCCGTGAACACTGAAGCTTTCTTT
cdr3_aa: CASSLTPVNTEAFF

j_call: TRBJ2-1
v_call: TRBV7-9
clone_size: once
d_call: NA
cdr3_nt: TGTGCCAGCAGCCCTTCTTCTGCGGGGGAGCAGTTCTTC
cdr3_aa: CASSPSSAGEQFF

j_call: TRBJ2-2
v_call: TRBV6-1
clone_size: NA
d_call: NA
cdr3_nt: TGTGCCAGCAGGAATCTAGATCGCGCCGGGGAGCTGTTTTTT
cdr3_aa: CASRNLDRAGELFF

j_call: TRBJ2-1
v_call: TRBV11-3
clone_size: NA
d_call: NA
cdr3_nt: TGTGCCAGCAGCTCAAAGGGAGTATTGAATGAGCAGTTCTTC
cdr3_aa: CASSSKGVLNEQFF

j_call: TRBJ2-7
v_call: TRBV25-1
clone_size: once
d_call: NA
cdr3_nt: TGTGCCAGCAGTGAAAGGGGTCATATCTACGAGCAGTACTTC
cdr3_aa: CASSERGHIYEQYF

j_call: TRBJ2-5
v_call: TRBV11-2
clone_size: NA
d_call: NA
cdr3_nt: TGTGCCAGCAGTCCTTATGGAGGGGGCGTTGAAGAGACCCAGTACTTC
cdr3_aa: CASSPYGGGVEETQYF

j_call: TRBJ2-1
v_call: TRBV5-6
clone_size: NA
d_call: NA
cdr3_nt: TGTGCCAGCAGTTTAGACAGCTACAATGAGCAGTTCTTC
cdr3_aa: CASSLDSYNEQFF

j_call: TRBJ1-4
v_call: TRBV6-1
clone_size: NA
d_call: NA
cdr3_nt: TGTGCCAGCAGTGGGCCGGGACACTGGGAAAAACTGTTTTTT
cdr3_aa: CASSGPGHWEKLFF

j_call: TRBJ2-1
v_call: TRBV7-9
clone_size: NA
d_call: TRBD2
cdr3_nt: TGTGCCAGCAGCTTAGCCGCGTCTCTAGCGGGAGGTAGGAATGAGCAGTTCTTC
cdr3_aa: CASSLAASLAGGRNEQFF

j_call: TRBJ1-3
v_call: TRBV4-1
clone_size: once
d_call: NA
cdr3_nt: TGCGCCTCGGGGGGTCGAAACACCATATATTTT
cdr3_aa: CASGGRNTIYF

j_call: TRBJ2-1
v_call: TRBV10-3
clone_size: NA
d_call: TRBD2
cdr3_nt: TGTGCCATCAGTGAGGGCCCTAGCGGGAGGTCCTACAATGAGCAGTTCTTC
cdr3_aa: CAISEGPSGRSYNEQFF

j_call: TRBJ2-1
v_call: TRBV9
clone_size: NA
d_call: NA
cdr3_nt: TGTGCCAGCAGCGTAGACCCTACCGATGAGCAGTTCTTC
cdr3_aa: CASSVDPTDEQFF

j_call: TRBJ2-2
v_call: TRBV27
clone_size: NA
d_call: NA
cdr3_nt: TGTGCCAGCAGTCCTACAGGGACCGGGGAGCTGTTTTTT
cdr3_aa: CASSPTGTGELFF

j_call: TRBJ1-2
v_call: TRBV11-3
clone_size: NA
d_call: NA
cdr3_nt: TGTGCCAGCAGTTCGACAGAATATGGCTACACCTTC
cdr3_aa: CASSSTEYGYTF

j_call: TRBJ2-7
v_call: TRBV5-1
clone_size: NA
d_call: TRBD1
cdr3_nt: TGCGCCAGCAGCTTGTATGGGACAGGGGAGGGCTACGAGCAGTACTTC
cdr3_aa: CASSLYGTGEGYEQYF

j_call: TRBJ2-4
v_call: TRBV19
clone_size: NA
d_call: TRBD1
cdr3_nt: TGTGCCAGTAGTCGGGACAGACAAAACATTCAGTACTTC
cdr3_aa: CASSRDRQNIQYF

j_call: TRBJ1-4
v_call: TRBV19
clone_size: NA
d_call: NA
cdr3_nt: TGTGCCAGTAGTGCACGACAGGAAAAACTGTTTTTT
cdr3_aa: CASSARQEKLFF

j_call: TRBJ1-1
v_call: TRBV29-1
clone_size: NA
d_call: NA
cdr3_nt: TGCAGCGCTGGACAGTTACTTAACACTGAAGCTTTCTTT
cdr3_aa: CSAGQLLNTEAFF

j_call: TRBJ1-1
v_call: TRBV30
clone_size: once
d_call: NA
cdr3_nt: TGTGCCTGGAGTGTCGTTTCTATGAACACTGAAGCTTTCTTT
cdr3_aa: CAWSVVSMNTEAFF

j_call: TRBJ2-5
v_call: TRBV2
clone_size: NA
d_call: NA
cdr3_nt: TGTGCCAGCAGTGAGACTCAACCGACCCAAGAGACCCAGTACTTC
cdr3_aa: CASSETQPTQETQYF

j_call: TRBJ2-7
v_call: TRBV5-4
clone_size: NA
d_call: TRBD1
cdr3_nt: TGTGCCAGCAGCTTCTCTGGGACAGTAGCCTACGAGCAGTACTTC
cdr3_aa: CASSFSGTVAYEQYF

j_call: TRBJ2-7
v_call: TRBV11-1
clone_size: NA
d_call: TRBD1
cdr3_nt: TGTGCCAGCAGGAGGGACAGGATTACCTACGAGCAGTACTTC
cdr3_aa: CASRRDRITYEQYF

j_call: TRBJ2-3
v_call: TRBV29-1
clone_size: NA
d_call: NA
cdr3_nt: TGCAGCGTTGGAAGGAGGGACAGCACAGATACGCAGTATTTT
cdr3_aa: CSVGRRDSTDTQYF